These 30 T cell receptor beta chains were all obtained from the same sample, sequenced in a study of CD8+CD57+ T cells in acquired aplastic anemia. TCR beta VDJ and CDR3 profiles were obtained from a genomic DNA template. TCRdb recomputed calls from the reads with MiXCR, one row per CDR3 protein. The sample includes around 140,000 distinct CDR3 sequences, about 40% of them seen just once. The sample comprised sorted CD4+, CD8+, or CD8+CD57+ T cells (not recorded which) from PBMCs. These receptors were obtained from a human donor in good health, serving as a control.

Of note for this clonotype: The junction shows a germline mismatch at one end, possibly a read error. This sequence joins TRBV10-3 and TRBJ2-7; 9 bases fit TRBD2. The CDR3 runs 15 residues. CDR1 ENHRY and CDR2 SYGVKD come from the germline V gene. DNA of the CDR3: TGTGCCATCAGTGAGTCCCAGCGGGGGGCCTACAAGCAGTACTTC. Protein sequence: CAISESQRGAYKQYF.

This clonotype was observed a handful of times. The chain has TRBV10-3 and TRBJ1-2; 7 nucleotides align to TRBD1. Germline assignment: CDR1 ENHRY and CDR2 SYGVKD. V shed 0 bases and J 4 bases; nucleotides not matched to a gene: 2. CDR3 length: 14 residues. The CDR3 reads CAISESGQLYGYTF. The CDR3 coding sequence is TGTGCCATCAGTGAGTCGGGACAGCTCTATGGCTACACCTTC.

This CDR3 is CATTGTGRYEQYF. CDR3 DNA sequence: TGTGCCACGACCGGGACAGGGCGCTACGAGCAGTACTTC. The V call is TRBV10-3, the J call TRBJ2-7, with TRBD1 matching 9 bases. The CDR3 extends over 13 amino acids. Germline V gene lookup returns CDR1 ENHRY and CDR2 SYGVKD. Germline trimming cut 10 bases from V and 3 bases from J; bases unmatched to any gene: 7.

The chain joins TRBV2 to TRBJ1-6; D is uncertain. V shed 3 bases and J shed 10 bases, with 10 bases lying between them. Germline CDR1 reads SNHLY; CDR2 reads FYNNEI. The CDR3 runs 13 residues. CDR3: CASSEGNLSPLHF. The CDR3, as DNA: TGTGCCAGCAGTGAGGGAAATTTATCACCCCTCCACTTT.

V and J are TRBV3-1 and TRBJ1-5; 8 bases agree with TRBD1. From germline, CDR1 is LGHDT and CDR2 YNNKEL (reference sequence). With V trimmed by 4 bases and J by 6 bases, 5 bases remained unmatched. CDR3 length equals 14 residues. The CDR3 here is CASSRTGSSQPQHF. In nucleotides, the CDR3 is TGTGCCAGCAGCCGGACAGGGTCTAGTCAGCCCCAGCATTTT.

Details on this clonotype: A clone one base away is much larger, so this may be a read error. Without the conserved terminal phenylalanine or tryptophan, this CDR3 likely stems from a read error. The CDR3: CASSGLRYNEQFL. As DNA, the CDR3 is TGTGCCAGCAGTGGTCTTCGTTACAATGAGCAGTTCCTC. The chain is built from TRBV2 and TRBJ2-1; D gene ambiguous. CDR1 SNHLY and CDR2 FYNNEI come from the germline V gene. The CDR3 covers 13 residues. V lost 4 bases and J lost 4, with 8 bases in between.

This rearrangement joins TRBV10-3 to TRBJ1-2; D is ambiguous. CDR1 is ENHRY and CDR2 is SYGVKD in the germline V gene. CDR3 length equals 12 residues. V was pared by 2 bases and J by 6 bases, with 7 bases between. CDR3 bases: TGTGCCATCAGTGAGAACCGAGATGGCTACACCTTC. This encodes CAISENRDGYTF.

This chain links TRBV20-1 with TRBJ1-2, with 9 bases matching TRBD1. Trimming cost V 3 bases and J 6 bases; bases outside gene matches: 11. CDR1 DFQATT and CDR2 SNEGSKA come from the germline V gene (reference sequence). The CDR3 contains 15 residues. The CDR3 sequence: CSASGTGRTSDGYTF. The DNA of the CDR3 is TGCAGTGCTAGTGGGACAGGGAGGACCAGTGATGGCTACACCTTC.

The V call is TRBV7-9, the J call TRBJ1-2; D gene unclear. The CDR3 is made up of 11 amino acids. Germline loops: CDR1 SEHNR, CDR2 FQNEAQ (reference sequence). Deletions cut 2 bases from V and 7 bases from J, with 5 bases between. The DNA of the CDR3 is TGTGCCAGCAGCTTATTGGGTGGCTACACCTTC. Its protein is CASSLLGGYTF.

The rearrangement links TRBV15 to TRBJ1-2; tentative D call: TRBD1 (5 bases). Per germline, CDR1 LNHNV and CDR2 YYDKDF (reference sequence). The CDR3 has 15 residues. V shed 1 base and J shed 3 bases, with 12 bases lying between them. CDR3 DNA: TGTGCCACCAGCAGAGTCGGGACCTTAGACTATGGCTACACCTTC. This gives the protein CATSRVGTLDYGYTF.

This clonotype showed up many times. The V call is TRBV12-3 or TRBV12-4, the J call TRBJ1-2; D is unresolved. CDR3 length equals 12 residues. V lost 5 bases to trimming and J lost 2 bases, with 6 bases between them. CDR3 coding DNA: TGTGCCAGCAGTGAGGACAACTATGGCTACACCTTC. It is translated as CASSEDNYGYTF.

This clonotype was detected ten times or more. This chain joins TRBV7-6 and TRBJ2-7, with TRBD1 matching 10 bases. Germline-derived CDR1 and CDR2 are SGHVS and FNYEAQ. The CDR3 runs 15 residues. The V and J ends lost 5 bases and 2 bases, in that order; junction bases with no gene match: 6. In nucleotides, the CDR3 is TGTGCCAGCAGCCTGGACAGGGGGATAACCTACGAGCAGTACTTC. This encodes CASSLDRGITYEQYF.

The CDR3 is CATSDSIGLANYGYTF. CDR3 nucleotide sequence: TGTGCCACCAGTGATTCTATTGGACTGGCTAACTATGGCTACACCTTC. The chain joins TRBV24-1 to TRBJ1-2; no reliable D call. The CDR3 consists of 16 residues. V lost 2 bases and J 0 bases, leaving 12 bases between the germline ends. Germline CDR1 and CDR2: KGHDR and SFDVKD.

This rearrangement joins TRBV10-1 to TRBJ2-3, with unresolved D. The CDR3 runs to 13 residues. Trimming left V 4 bases short and J 6 bases short, with 11 bases between. Germline CDR1 and CDR2: WNHNN and SYGVQD (reference sequence). The CDR3: CASSVDQPDTQYF. The CDR3 nucleotides are TGCGCCAGCAGTGTGGACCAGCCGGATACGCAGTATTTT.

J is TRBJ2-5 and V is TRBV11-1; D perhaps matches TRBD2 (7 bases). Trimming stripped 5 bases from V and 5 bases from J, with 30 bases between. The CDR3 totals 19 residues. Per germline, CDR1 SGHAT and CDR2 FQDESV (reference sequence). Here the CDR3 reads CASSPSPAKGGRAWETQYF. CDR3 bases: TGTGCCAGCAGCCCTAGTCCGGCCAAGGGGGGGCGGGCCTGGGAGACCCAGTACTTC.

Points on this clonotype: A much larger clone lies one base from this, so it may be a read error. The chain combines TRBV3-1 with TRBJ1-2, with D unclear. CDR1 LGHDT and CDR2 YNNKEL come from the germline V gene (reference sequence). This CDR3 contains 15 residues. CDR3 nucleotide sequence: TGTGTCAGCAGCCAAGCGCCGAGCCCTAACTATGGCTACACCTTC. This codes for CVSSQAPSPNYGYTF.

This clonotype was detected only a few times. This clone may be a read error of a much larger clone one base away. The chain employs TRBV11-3 and TRBJ2-1; tentative D call: TRBD2 (6 bases). The germline V and J ends were trimmed by 5 bases and 5 bases, with 13 bases remaining between them. CDR3 size: 14 residues. Germline CDR1 SGHNT, CDR2 YENEEA. The CDR3 sequence: CASSLEGGDNEQFF. The CDR3 DNA follows: TGTGCCAGCAGCCTCGAAGGAGGGGACAATGAGCAGTTCTTC.

The chain uses TRBV30 and TRBJ2-5; 11 nucleotides agree with TRBD1. CDR3 length equals 15 residues. Trimming removed 3 bases from V and 3 bases from J; junction bases left unmatched: 6. Germline lookup yields CDR1 GTSNPN and CDR2 SVGIG (reference sequence). The CDR3 spells CAWRIRDRGEETQYF. For the CDR3, the DNA is TGTGCCTGGAGAATCCGGGACAGGGGGGAAGAGACCCAGTACTTC.

This clonotype has ten or more counts. The V and J genes are TRBV11-3 and TRBJ2-5; 8 nucleotides match TRBD2. The CDR3 extends over 15 amino acids. Germline CDR1 SGHNT, CDR2 YENEEA. V was clipped by 5 bases and J by 5 bases; unmatched bases: 10. The CDR3 region has the DNA TGTGCCAGCAGCCCACTAAGCGGGAGTGGGGAGACCCAGTACTTC. Translated, it gives CASSPLSGSGETQYF. Based on the CDR3 plus reference TRBV11-3 and TRBJ2-5, the full variable domain is EAGVVQSPRYKIIEKKQPVAFWCNPISGHNTLYWYLQNLGQGPELLIRYENEEAVDDSQLPKDRFSAERLKGVDSTLKIQPAELGDSAVYLCASSPLSGSGETQYFGPGTRLLVL.

This clonotype was counted many times. The rearrangement links TRBV10-3 to TRBJ1-5; D unresolved. Trimming shortened V by 7 bases and J by 0 bases, and 16 bases separated the two germline ends. The CDR3 is 16 residues long. Per the germline V gene, CDR1 is ENHRY and CDR2 is SYGVKD. The CDR3 DNA reads as TGTGCCATCAAACCAGCGGGGAGTCATAGCAATCAGCCCCAGCATTTT. Encoded protein: CAIKPAGSHSNQPQHF.

This clonotype was seen a handful of times. The chain links TRBV10-3 to TRBJ2-1; D is unclear. The CDR3 totals 12 residues. Germline CDR1 is ENHRY and CDR2 is SYGVKD. The ends were cut back, 8 bases at V and 12 bases at J, with 17 bases in the middle. CDR3 DNA: TGTGCCATCGCCCCGGATACAATGGGGCAGTTCTTC. This codes for CAIAPDTMGQFF.

V usage is TRBV2 and J usage is TRBJ1-1; D remains unclear. Per germline, CDR1 SNHLY and CDR2 FYNNEI. The CDR3 has 13 residues. V shed 5 bases and J shed 1 base, with 8 bases lying between them. Here the CDR3 DNA reads TGTGCCAGCAGTACCCTGAGGAACACTGAAGCTTTCTTT. Translation: CASSTLRNTEAFF.

V is TRBV29-1 and J is TRBJ1-2, with 7 bases that match TRBD1. The CDR3 has 14 residues. From germline, CDR1 is SQVTM and CDR2 ANQGSEA. V lost 2 bases, J lost 8 bases, and 11 bases stayed unmatched. The CDR3 DNA is TGCAGCGTTGAAAATCGACAGGGAGAACGAGGCTACACCTTC. This sequence encodes CSVENRQGERGYTF. Using reference TRBV29-1 and TRBJ1-2 for the parts outside the CDR3, the full variable domain is SAVISQKPSRDICQRGTSLTIQCQVDSQVTMMFWYRQQPGQSLTLIATANQGSEATYESGFVIDKFPISRPNLTFSTLTVSNMSPEDSSIYLCSVENRQGERGYTFGSGTRLTVV.

In its sample, this clonotype was seen many times. The chain uses TRBV4-2 and TRBJ1-2, with TRBD1 identical over 7 bases. The CDR3 covers 15 residues. Trimming took 1 base from V and 7 from J; bases not matched to a gene: 9. The V gene's germline CDR1 is LGHNA and CDR2 YNFKEQ. This CDR3 reads CASSQATGMRSGYTF. The DNA of the CDR3 is TGTGCCAGCAGCCAAGCGACAGGGATGAGGAGTGGCTACACCTTC.

The chain joins TRBV9 to TRBJ1-2, with D tentatively TRBD1 (5 bases). The CDR3 covers 11 residues. The V end was cut by 6 bases, the J end by 8 bases, with 11 bases between. Germline assignment: CDR1 SGDLS and CDR2 YYNGEE. The CDR3 sequence is CASINWGGYTF. For the CDR3, the DNA is TGTGCCAGCATAAACTGGGGGGGCTACACCTTC.

At least ten counts were recorded for this clonotype. V gene TRBV19 combines with J gene TRBJ1-5; D possibly corresponds to TRBD1 (5 bases). V was pared by 8 bases and J by 2 bases, with 19 bases between. Per the germline V gene, CDR1 is LNHDA and CDR2 is SQIVND (reference sequence). This CDR3 is 16 amino acids long. CDR3 nucleotide sequence: TGTGCCAGTGGGTTTCACGGCAGGGTGCGCAATCAGCCCCAGCATTTT. Protein sequence: CASGFHGRVRNQPQHF.

This rearrangement joins TRBV12-3 or TRBV12-4 to TRBJ2-2, with D tentatively TRBD1 (5 bases). Trimming pared 4 bases from V and 7 bases from J, leaving 19 bases between. CDR3 length: 16 residues. The CDR3 reads CASSSTRAGKFGELFF. The CDR3 coding sequence is TGTGCCAGCAGTTCGACCCGGGCAGGGAAGTTCGGGGAGCTGTTTTTT.

Regarding this clonotype: A much larger clone is a single base away; this may be a read error. As the CDR3 is not closed by the conserved phenylalanine or tryptophan, this likely results from a read error. The chain links TRBV12-5 to TRBJ2-3; tentatively, D is TRBD1 (5 bases). Trimming shortened V by 1 base and J by 1 base, and 12 bases separated the two germline ends. This CDR3 has 16 residues. Germline assignment: CDR1 LGHNT and CDR2 FRNRAP. This CDR3 reads CASGLGQTSGTDTQYL. CDR3 bases: TGTGCTAGTGGTTTGGGACAGACTTCTGGCACAGATACGCAGTATCTT.

This clonotype came up many times. The V call is TRBV7-9, the J call TRBJ2-7; 8 bases are shared with TRBD2. CDR1 SEHNR and CDR2 FQNEAQ come from the germline V gene (reference sequence). V was pared by 5 bases and J by 4 bases, with 10 bases of the junction left unmatched. The CDR3 has 15 amino acids. DNA of the CDR3: TGTGCCAGCAGCAGATCGGCCGGGACTAGTTACGAGCAGTACTTC. Protein sequence: CASSRSAGTSYEQYF.

This clonotype came up a few times. This could be a read error, since a much larger clone is one nucleotide away. The V and J genes are TRBV12-3 or TRBV12-4 and TRBJ2-3; D perhaps matches TRBD2 (5 bases). This CDR3 contains 15 residues. The DNA of the CDR3 is TGTGCCAGCAGTTTAAGGACTTCCGGCACAGATGCGCAGTATTTT. The encoded protein is CASSLRTSGTDAQYF.